The next 29 T cell receptor beta chains were all read from a single sample in a study of T cell responses to AZD1222 COVID-19 vaccine. Profiled with immunoSEQ multiplex PCR; TCRdb holds only in-frame clones, not every one. The data show 90,000 or so clones, 88% seen once. The source was peripheral blood, collected on day 0 of AZD1222 vaccination. The receptors were gathered from an adult in good health.

V usage is TRBV30 and J usage is TRBJ1-1, with a possible D match to TRBD1 (6 bases). Germline CDR1 is GTSNPN and CDR2 is SVGIG (reference sequence). This CDR3 has 13 amino acids. V was cut by 0 bases and J by 5 bases, with 10 bases left in between. CDR3 sequence: CAWSVGGFTEAFF. The CDR3 DNA is TGTGCCTGGAGTGTAGGGGGATTTACTGAAGCTTTCTTT.

The V gene is TRBV28, the J gene TRBJ1-2; D is possibly TRBD1 (5 bases). Germline V CDR1 and CDR2: MDHEN, SYDVKM. The CDR3 runs to 15 residues. Trimming pared 3 bases from V and 1 base from J, leaving 12 bases between. CDR3 sequence: CASSFLTGLNYGYTF. The CDR3 bases are TGTGCCAGCAGTTTCCTAACGGGACTTAACTATGGCTACACCTTC.

This clone was counted once. The chain has TRBV5-1 and TRBJ1-1; D remains ambiguous. Germline V gene lookup returns CDR1 SGHRS and CDR2 YFSETQ. Trimming took 2 bases from V and 0 from J, leaving 8 bases between them. This CDR3 comprises 14 residues. The CDR3 DNA reads TGCGCCAGCAGCTTAGAGGGAATGAACACTGAAGCTTTCTTT. This codes for CASSLEGMNTEAFF.

The chain uses TRBV7-2 and TRBJ1-6, with a possible D match to TRBD1 (5 bases). CDR1 and CDR2 (germline): SGHTA, FQGNSA. V lost 1 base and J lost 9, with 10 bases in between. The CDR3 loop spans 14 amino acids. The CDR3 region has the DNA TGTGCCAGCAGCTTAGGGGGGTACGGTTCACCCCTCCACTTT. It yields the protein CASSLGGYGSPLHF.

The chain carries TRBV6-5 and TRBJ1-2; 7 nucleotides line up with TRBD1. V lost 6 bases to trimming and J lost 2 bases; unmatched junction nucleotides: 6. The CDR3 contains 14 residues. Looked up from germline, CDR1 is MNHEY and CDR2 is SVGAGI. CDR3 region: CASSSWDRNYGYTF. The CDR3 nucleotides are TGTGCCAGCAGCTCTTGGGACAGAAACTATGGCTACACCTTC.

This sequence joins TRBV28 and TRBJ1-2; perhaps TRBD1 as D (6 bases). The V end was cut by 5 bases, the J end by 4 bases, with 17 bases between. Germline CDR1 reads MDHEN; CDR2 reads SYDVKM. The CDR3 totals 15 residues. DNA for the CDR3: TGTGCCAGCAGTCTAGGACAGCCCCGAGTCTATGGCTACACCTTC. This translates into CASSLGQPRVYGYTF.

On this clone: One end of the junction does not line up with germline, which may come from a read error. The J gene is TRBJ2-1, the V gene TRBV5-5; D possibly corresponds to TRBD1 (5 bases). Germline values: CDR1 SGHKS, CDR2 YYEKEE (reference sequence). The CDR3 spans 15 residues. CDR3: CASNLGRQIGNEQFF. The CDR3 region has the DNA TGTGCCAGCAACTTGGGGCGACAGATCGGTAATGAGCAGTTCTTC.

The V and J genes are TRBV7-8 and TRBJ2-7; no definite D call. This CDR3 has 12 amino acids. The ends were cut back, 5 bases at V and 7 bases at J, with 12 bases in the middle. Germline CDR1 is SGHVS and CDR2 is FQNEAQ. The CDR3 is CASSPDWEEQYF. The CDR3 DNA reads as TGTGCCAGCAGCCCTGACTGGGAAGAGCAGTACTTC.

The chain uses TRBV18 and TRBJ1-1, with 8 bases aligning to TRBD1. In germline, CDR1 is KGHSH, CDR2 LQKENI. The CDR3 sequence is 13 residues long. J gave up 7 bases and V 3 bases, and 4 bases lay outside the gene matches. CDR3 in amino acids: CASSPSTGGEAFF. CDR3 sequence (DNA): TGTGCCAGCTCACCTAGCACAGGGGGTGAAGCTTTCTTT.

The chain is built from TRBV6-2 or TRBV6-3 and TRBJ1-6; possibly TRBD1 for D (6 bases). CDR3 length: 16 residues. CDR1 and CDR2 (germline): MNHEY, SVGEGT. Between the trimmed V and J ends, which lost 2 bases and 5 bases, there was a span of 13 bases. Written as DNA, the CDR3 is TGTGCCAGCAGTTACGACAGGCTTCGGAATAATTCACCCCTCCACTTT. This gives the protein CASSYDRLRNNSPLHF.

The rearrangement uses TRBV28 and TRBJ1-2; D gene ambiguous. Germline V gene lookup returns CDR1 MDHEN and CDR2 SYDVKM. Trimming removed 7 bases at V and 3 bases at J, with 15 bases between. The CDR3 length is 14 residues. CDR3 protein: CASNPQRGYYGYTF. The CDR3, as DNA: TGTGCCAGCAACCCCCAGAGAGGGTACTATGGCTACACCTTC.

The V and J genes are TRBV27 and TRBJ2-2; no clear D gene. CDR1 is MNHEY, CDR2 SMNVEV, per germline (reference sequence). CDR3 length equals 14 residues. V was trimmed by 7 bases and J by 0 bases, leaving 9 bases between them. The CDR3 DNA reads TGTGCCAGCAAGAGCGTCCCGAACACCGGGGAGCTGTTTTTT. This encodes CASKSVPNTGELFF.

V gene TRBV12-3 or TRBV12-4 combines with J gene TRBJ1-1, with D perhaps TRBD1 (5 bases). The CDR3 spans 12 residues. V was cut by 2 bases and J by 7 bases, with 8 bases left in between. CDR3 residues: CASSLLTGEAFF. The CDR3 coding sequence is TGTGCCAGCAGTTTACTCACAGGTGAAGCTTTCTTT.

The rearrangement uses TRBV11-2 and TRBJ1-2; 8 bases line up with TRBD1. Trimming took 0 bases from V and 8 from J; bases not matched to a gene: 5. The germline V gene has CDR1 SGHAT and CDR2 FQNNGV. CDR3 size: 14 residues. The CDR3 sequence is CASSLEPGGWGYTF. The CDR3 DNA is TGTGCCAGCAGCTTAGAACCAGGGGGCTGGGGCTACACCTTC. The full variable domain, in which reference TRBV11-2 and TRBJ1-2 provide the parts outside the CDR3, is EAGVAQSPRYKIIEKRQSVAFWCNPISGHATLYWYQQILGQGPKLLIQFQNNGVVDDSQLPKDRFSAERLKGVDSTLKIQPAKLEDSAVYLCASSLEPGGWGYTFGSGTRLTVV.

Worth noting for this clone: One junction end does not reproduce the germline sequence, and a read error may be involved. V usage is TRBV5-8 and J usage is TRBJ1-6; no definite D call. Per the germline V gene, CDR1 is SGHTS and CDR2 is YDEGEE. The CDR3 sequence is 13 residues long. The DNA for the CDR3 is TGTGCCAGCAGCTTGGCGGGGAGACCTGGGCGTCGCTTT. It yields the protein CASSLAGRPGRRF. The variable domain in full, with the rest retrieved from reference TRBV5-8 and TRBJ1-6, is EAGVTQSPTHLIKTRGQQATLRCSPISGHTSVYWYQQALGLGLQFLLWYDEGEERNRGNFPPRFSGRQFPNYSSELNVNALELEDSALYLCASSLAGRPGRRFGNGTRLTVT.

The gene calls are TRBV28 and TRBJ1-3, with D hard to call. The CDR3 is made up of 15 amino acids. Per germline, CDR1 MDHEN and CDR2 SYDVKM. Between the trimmed V and J ends, which lost 6 bases and 3 bases, there was a span of 15 bases. CDR3 amino acids: CASRGAMSVGNTIYF. The DNA of the CDR3 is TGTGCCAGCAGGGGAGCTATGTCGGTTGGAAACACCATATATTTT.

The chain links TRBV3-1 (or the pseudogene TRBV3-2) to TRBJ1-1; D is unresolved. Looked up from germline, CDR1 is LGHDT and CDR2 is YNNKEL (reference sequence). The CDR3 runs 13 residues. The V end lost 3 bases, the J end lost 4 bases, and 9 bases lay between the germline ends. The CDR3 nucleotides are TGTGCCAGCAGCCAGTTAAGCGGCACTGAAGCTTTCTTT. Amino acids: CASSQLSGTEAFF.

The chain uses TRBV29-1 and TRBJ1-1; TRBD1 is a possible D gene (6 bases). Germline-derived CDR1 and CDR2 are SQVTM and ANQGSEA. Trimming pared 5 bases from V and 3 bases from J, leaving 19 bases between. The CDR3 has 15 residues. CDR3 nucleotide sequence: TGCAGCGTTTGCCCGCAGGGGAACGGGGACACTGAAGCTTTCTTT. Its protein product is CSVCPQGNGDTEAFF.

The chain carries TRBV4-1 and TRBJ2-2; unclear D gene. V dropped 1 base and J dropped 2 bases, with 8 bases sitting between them. Germline-derived CDR1 and CDR2 are MGHRA and YSYEKL. CDR3 length: 15 amino acids. CDR3 coding DNA: TGCGCCAGCAGCCAAGCCACCCAAAACACCGGGGAGCTGTTTTTT. It is translated as CASSQATQNTGELFF.

The chain joins TRBV3-1 (or the pseudogene TRBV3-2) to TRBJ2-3; D remains unclear. CDR1 and CDR2 (germline): LGHDT, YNNKEL (reference sequence). Trimming shortened V by 4 bases and J by 4 bases, and 12 bases separated the two germline ends. This CDR3 comprises 14 residues. CDR3: CASSPRAASDTQYF. CDR3 coding DNA: TGTGCCAGCAGCCCTCGGGCAGCTTCAGATACGCAGTATTTT.

The J gene is TRBJ1-2, the V gene TRBV28; D call uncertain. Trimming removed 4 bases at V and 8 bases at J, with 8 bases between. The CDR3 is 11 amino acids. Germline V gives CDR1 MDHEN, CDR2 SYDVKM. This chain's CDR3 is CASSYVEGYTF. The CDR3 DNA sequence: TGTGCCAGCAGTTATGTGGAAGGCTACACCTTC.

V and J are TRBV6-5 and TRBJ1-5, with D unresolved. CDR1 MNHEY and CDR2 SVGAGI come from the germline V gene. V lost 10 bases to trimming and J lost 2 bases, with 18 bases between them. There are 15 residues in the CDR3. The CDR3 bases are TGTGCCACTAACTGGGGTTTCGGGGGCAATCAGCCCCAGCATTTT. This gives the protein CATNWGFGGNQPQHF.

This clone was observed a few times. This rearrangement joins TRBV2 to TRBJ1-1; the D gene is possibly TRBD1 (5 bases). The CDR3 covers 13 residues. Germline loops: CDR1 SNHLY, CDR2 FYNNEI. Deletions cut 4 bases from V and 5 bases from J, with 11 bases between. The CDR3 protein is CASSGGVGTEAFF. For the CDR3, the DNA is TGTGCCAGCAGTGGGGGGGTTGGGACTGAAGCTTTCTTT.

V and J are TRBV6-5 and TRBJ1-2, with D perhaps TRBD1 (5 bases). The germline V gene encodes CDR1 MNHEY and CDR2 SVGAGI. This CDR3 has 15 amino acids. The V and J ends lost 6 bases and 0 bases respectively, with 14 bases between them. The CDR3 loop is CASSYGQSSNYGYTF. The CDR3 region has the DNA TGTGCCAGCAGCTACGGACAATCGTCTAACTATGGCTACACCTTC.

The rearrangement uses TRBV19 and TRBJ1-2, with a possible D match to TRBD1 (5 bases). This CDR3 contains 15 residues. Trimming took 0 bases from V and 5 from J, leaving 13 bases between them. Germline V gene lookup returns CDR1 LNHDA and CDR2 SQIVND (reference sequence). The CDR3 sequence is CASSIETGGRYGYTF. The CDR3 DNA sequence: TGTGCCAGTAGTATAGAAACAGGTGGAAGGTATGGCTACACCTTC.

The genes are TRBV13 and TRBJ2-2, with D unresolved. Germline loops: CDR1 PRHDT, CDR2 FYEKMQ (reference sequence). This CDR3 comprises 15 residues. The V end lost 0 bases, the J end lost 4 bases, and 9 bases lay between the germline ends. As DNA, the CDR3 is TGTGCCAGCAGCTTAGGAGCAGCCTCCACCGGGGAGCTGTTTTTT. This gives the protein CASSLGAASTGELFF.

V gene TRBV6-5 combines with J gene TRBJ1-6; maybe TRBD1 (5 bases). Germline V gives CDR1 MNHEY, CDR2 SVGAGI. CDR3 length: 15 amino acids. Trimming shortened V by 1 base and J by 8 bases, and 12 bases separated the two germline ends. Here the CDR3 reads CASSYFRGGDSPLHF. The CDR3 coding sequence is TGTGCCAGCAGTTACTTTCGTGGGGGAGATTCACCCCTCCACTTT.

The chain is built from TRBV15 and TRBJ1-3; a possible D gene is TRBD1 (6 bases). V was pared by 0 bases and J by 4 bases, with 13 bases between. Looked up from germline, CDR1 is LNHNV and CDR2 is YYDKDF (reference sequence). The CDR3 has 16 residues. Here the CDR3 DNA reads TGTGCCACCAGCAGAGATAAGATACAGGGAGGAAACACCATATATTTT. It specifies CATSRDKIQGGNTIYF. Looking up the rest from reference TRBV15 and TRBJ1-3 gives the full variable domain: DAMVIQNPRYQVTQFGKPVTLSCSQTLNHNVMYWYQQKSSQAPKLLFHYYDKDFNNEADTPDNFQSRRPNTSFCFLDIRSPGLGDTAMYLCATSRDKIQGGNTIYFGEGSWLTVV.

This CDR3 is CSVRTGFTNTGELFF. In DNA form, the CDR3 reads TGCAGCGTGCGGACAGGTTTTACGAACACCGGGGAGCTGTTTTTT. The chain joins TRBV29-1 to TRBJ2-2; 7 positions match TRBD1. CDR1 is SQVTM and CDR2 is ANQGSEA in the germline V gene. V lost 6 bases to trimming and J lost 0 bases; unmatched junction nucleotides: 7. The length of the CDR3 is 15 residues.